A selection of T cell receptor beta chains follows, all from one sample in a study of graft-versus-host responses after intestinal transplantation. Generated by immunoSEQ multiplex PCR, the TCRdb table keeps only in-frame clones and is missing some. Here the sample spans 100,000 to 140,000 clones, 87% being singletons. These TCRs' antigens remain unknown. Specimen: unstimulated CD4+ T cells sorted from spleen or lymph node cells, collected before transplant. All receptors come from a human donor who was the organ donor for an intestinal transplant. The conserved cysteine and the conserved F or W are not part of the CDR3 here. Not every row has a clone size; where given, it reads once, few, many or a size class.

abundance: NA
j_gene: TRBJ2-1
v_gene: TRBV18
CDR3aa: ASSPPLAGGSYNEQF

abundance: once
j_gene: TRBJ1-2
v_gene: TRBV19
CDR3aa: ATCRTGTTNYGYT

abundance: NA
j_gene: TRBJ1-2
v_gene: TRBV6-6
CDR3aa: ASSSEGSYGYT

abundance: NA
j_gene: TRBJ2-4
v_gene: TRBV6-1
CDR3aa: ASSEVRLTKNIQY

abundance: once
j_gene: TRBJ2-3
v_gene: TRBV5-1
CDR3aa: ASSLALGVRWY

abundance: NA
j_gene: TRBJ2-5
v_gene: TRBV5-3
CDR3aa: ARILSSGTQY

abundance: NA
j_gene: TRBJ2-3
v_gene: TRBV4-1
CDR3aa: ASSQENHPLADTDTQY

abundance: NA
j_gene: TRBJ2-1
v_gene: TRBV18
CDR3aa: ASSPRRRGATGGVEQF

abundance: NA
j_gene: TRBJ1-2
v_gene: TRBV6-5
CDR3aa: ASSEGTTNYGYT

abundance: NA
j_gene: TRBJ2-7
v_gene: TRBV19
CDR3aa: ASSPDLRDEQY

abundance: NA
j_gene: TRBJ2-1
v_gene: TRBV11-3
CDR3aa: ASSLGASGSMGQF

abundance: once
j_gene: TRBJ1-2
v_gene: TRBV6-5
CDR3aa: ASSRDSYGYT

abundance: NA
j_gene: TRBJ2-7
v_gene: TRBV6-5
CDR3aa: ASKGRLTYEQY

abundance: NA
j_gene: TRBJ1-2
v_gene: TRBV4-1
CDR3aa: ASSQGPRGGYT

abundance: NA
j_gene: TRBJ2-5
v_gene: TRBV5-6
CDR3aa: ASSWTSGTQY

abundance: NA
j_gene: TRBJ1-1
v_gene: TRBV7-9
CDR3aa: ASSLAGQGDTEAF

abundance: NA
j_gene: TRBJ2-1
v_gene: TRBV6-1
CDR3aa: ASSTGTSGNEQF

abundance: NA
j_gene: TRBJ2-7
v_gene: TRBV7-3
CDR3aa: ASSTLAGLEQY

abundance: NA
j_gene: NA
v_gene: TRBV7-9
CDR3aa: ASSAGRGSYEQY

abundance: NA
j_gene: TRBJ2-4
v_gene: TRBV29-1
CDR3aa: SVRDSPNIQY

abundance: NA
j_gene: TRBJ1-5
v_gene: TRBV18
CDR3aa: ASSPVGQPQH

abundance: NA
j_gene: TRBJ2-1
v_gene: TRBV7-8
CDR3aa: ASRQKREIGNEQF

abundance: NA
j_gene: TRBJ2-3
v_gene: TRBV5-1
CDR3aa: ASSLGQTRTDTQY

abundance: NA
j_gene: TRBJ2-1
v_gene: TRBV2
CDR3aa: ASGLAAYNEQF

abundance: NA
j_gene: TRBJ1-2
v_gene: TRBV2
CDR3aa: ASRDNSYGYT

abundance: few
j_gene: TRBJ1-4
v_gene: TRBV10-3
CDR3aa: AIKGQGNEKLF

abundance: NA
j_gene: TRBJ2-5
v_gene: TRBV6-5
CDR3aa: ASSASRAVGETQY